This T cell receptor (beta chain) is drawn from a study of human T cells and chemical hapten exposure. The study's findings and limits: Alopecia affecting every donor means their immune response may not match healthy people's.

The CDR3 has 13 residues. V gave up 3 bases and J gave up 2 bases, with 7 bases separating them. Per germline, CDR1 KGHSH and CDR2 LQKENI. Time point of the sample: pre-sensitization, week 0. Treatment: therapeutic diphenylcyclopropenone sensitization with weekly scalp DPC. TCRdb re-analysed the RACE reads in MiXCR, keeping a single row per CDR3 protein. This table has tens of thousands of distinct CDR3 sequences, 10% to 13% appearing once. This clonotype was seen repeatedly, ten times or more. Its target is unknown. The sequence came from a man aged 25 to 45 with alopecia areata. Some clones in this sample may be carry-over from other donors' samples. Sample: whole blood, taken in connection with sensitization to the hapten diphenylcyclopropenone (DPC). The J gene is TRBJ2-5, the V gene TRBV18; no clear D. In nucleotides, the CDR3 is TGTGCCAGCTCACCCCTCGCACAAGAGACCCAGTACTTC. Translated: CASSPLAQETQYF.